The 3 T cell receptor beta chains below were found in one sample sequenced in a study of early T cells in non-severe SARS-CoV-2 infection. MiXCR was run by TCRdb on the 5' RACE reads, yielding one entry per CDR3 protein. This table has more than 60,000 distinct CDR3 sequences, under 15% appearing once. Sequenced input: whole blood. All receptors derive from an adult who was a healthcare worker with PCR-confirmed SARS-CoV-2 infection or an uninfected control (not recorded which).

This clonotype was seen more than once but under ten times. J is TRBJ2-1 and V is TRBV20-1; D tentatively fits TRBD1 or TRBD2 (5 bases each). The CDR3 is 15 amino acids. Germline CDR1 reads DFQATT; CDR2 reads SNEGSKA (reference sequence). V lost 6 bases to trimming and J lost 3 bases, with 18 bases between them. The CDR3 DNA reads as TGCAGTGCAGATCCGGGACGCAACTTCTACAATGAGCAGTTCTTC. It is translated as CSADPGRNFYNEQFF.

CDR3 in amino acids: CSPPSGLSTDTQYF. CDR3 DNA: TGCAGTCCCCCTAGCGGGCTTAGCACAGATACGCAGTATTTT. The chain couples TRBV20-1 to TRBJ2-3; TRBD2 matches 8 bases. The CDR3 consists of 14 residues. CDR1 and CDR2 (germline): DFQATT, SNEGSKA (reference sequence). J lost 0 bases, V lost 8 bases, and 7 bases had no gene match.

This clonotype was detected ten times or more. This chain links TRBV28 with TRBJ2-7; TRBD2 might be the D (6 bases). The V end was cut by 5 bases, the J end by 3 bases, with 17 bases between. CDR1 and CDR2 from the germline V gene are MDHEN and SYDVKM. This CDR3 is 15 amino acids long. The CDR3, as DNA: TGTGCCAGCAGTCCTCCCTGGGTGGGAGGCTACGAGCAGTACTTC. Encoded protein: CASSPPWVGGYEQYF.